Below are 28 T cell receptor beta chains sequenced from a single sample in a study of cytomegalovirus exposure and HLA in healthy donors. Primers included in the PCR were 60 Vbeta and 13 Jbeta primers. Assay used: immunoSEQ multiplex PCR; TCRdb lists only in-frame clones, some missing. With just over 200,000 clones in the sample, the ten largest clones hold about 1.1%. Material: PBMCs. Receptor source: a girl aged 2-15 years in good health and CMV-seropositive.

The rearrangement uses TRBV27 and TRBJ2-1; 8 bases align to TRBD1. Germline V gives CDR1 MNHEY, CDR2 SMNVEV (reference sequence). Trimming took 5 bases from V and 10 from J; bases not matched to a gene: 22. This CDR3 has 18 residues. The CDR3 DNA sequence: TGTGCCAGCAGTCCGAATAACCCGGGACAGGTTACGGCTGGCGAGCAGTTCTTC. Encoded protein: CASSPNNPGQVTAGEQFF.

V is TRBV10-3 and J is TRBJ1-3, with D perhaps matching TRBD1 (5 bases). This CDR3 comprises 15 residues. The V end lost 10 bases, the J end lost 2 bases, and 18 bases lay between the germline ends. The V gene's germline CDR1 is ENHRY and CDR2 SYGVKD. The CDR3 bases are TGTGCCACCCGGGGGGGAGCGATACCTGGAAACACCATATATTTT. Translation: CATRGGAIPGNTIYF.

The genes are TRBV19 and TRBJ2-6, with a tentative D call TRBD2 (5 bases). Germline-derived CDR1 and CDR2 are LNHDA and SQIVND (reference sequence). The V and J ends lost 11 bases and 0 bases respectively, with 26 bases between them. This CDR3 spans 19 amino acids. This chain's CDR3 is CASWGVYTSSSSGANVLTF. The CDR3 coding sequence is TGTGCCTCATGGGGAGTTTACACCTCTTCCAGCTCTGGGGCCAACGTCCTGACTTTC.

CDR3 in DNA: TGTGCCAGCAGCCGCCCACAGGGGGATTCGAACACTGAAGCTTTCTTT. Translating gives CASSRPQGDSNTEAFF. The chain joins TRBV28 to TRBJ1-1; TRBD1 matches at 8 bases. The CDR3 has 16 residues. CDR1 is MDHEN and CDR2 is SYDVKM in the germline V gene. V was pared by 6 bases and J by 1 base, with 10 bases of the junction left unmatched.

The V call is TRBV5-1, the J call TRBJ1-5; D gene ambiguous. CDR1 and CDR2 from the germline V gene are SGHRS and YFSETQ. The CDR3 consists of 13 residues. V shed 2 bases and J shed 2 bases, with 5 bases lying between them. CDR3 residues: CASSFEGNQPQHF. DNA of the CDR3: TGCGCCAGCAGCTTTGAGGGCAATCAGCCCCAGCATTTT.

DNA for the CDR3: TGTGCCAGCAGTCTACCTCCGGGGAATGAGCAGTTCTTC. Its translation: CASSLPPGNEQFF. This chain joins TRBV7-2 and TRBJ2-1, with D possibly matching TRBD2 (5 bases). Germline CDR1 reads SGHTA; CDR2 reads FQGNSA. The CDR3 runs to 13 residues. Trimming took off 6 bases at V and 7 bases at J, with 13 bases between the two ends.

The J gene is TRBJ1-3, the V gene TRBV10-2; no definite D call. V lost 4 bases and J lost 0, with 7 bases in between. Germline CDR1 and CDR2: WSHSY and SAAADI. This CDR3 region has 14 residues. DNA for the CDR3: TGCGCCAGCAGTGTTTCCTCCTCTGGAAACACCATATATTTT. It is translated as CASSVSSSGNTIYF.

The rearrangement links TRBV7-2 to TRBJ1-5, with 10 bases identical to TRBD1. Trimming took 1 base from V and 1 from J; bases not matched to a gene: 10. In germline, CDR1 is SGHTA, CDR2 FQGNSA. The CDR3 covers 19 residues. CDR3 region: CASSLGIATGGLSNQPQHF. The CDR3 DNA sequence: TGTGCCAGCAGCTTAGGTATTGCGACAGGGGGCTTGAGCAATCAGCCCCAGCATTTT.

This chain links TRBV7-2 with TRBJ2-3, with 9 bases fitting TRBD2. Germline V CDR1 and CDR2: SGHTA, FQGNSA. J gave up 1 base and V 5 bases, and 16 bases lay outside the gene matches. The CDR3 consists of 19 residues. CDR3 region: CASSRMMSLREGGTDTQYF. As DNA, the CDR3 is TGTGCCAGCAGCCGTATGATGTCCCTGCGGGAGGGGGGCACAGATACGCAGTATTTT.

Note on this clone: At one of its ends the junction is not consistent with the germline gene, which may arise from a read error. The same CDR3 can be traced to other DNA sequences in this sample. The chain combines TRBV9 with TRBJ1-1; a possible D gene is TRBD1 (6 bases). The CDR3 runs to 15 residues. CDR1 and CDR2 from the germline V gene are SGDLS and YYNGEE. In DNA, the CDR3 is TGTGCCAGTAGCGTAGATGGGGGACACAACACTGAAGCTTTCTTT. Translated, it gives CASSVDGGHNTEAFF.

The chain is built from TRBV7-6 and TRBJ1-2; D remains ambiguous. Trimming pared 1 base from V and 4 bases from J, leaving 7 bases between. This CDR3 has 13 amino acids. CDR1 is SGHVS, CDR2 FNYEAQ, per germline. The CDR3 protein is CASSLGGLYGYTF. The CDR3 DNA is TGTGCCAGCAGCTTAGGTGGACTCTATGGCTACACCTTC.

The chain joins TRBV5-4 to TRBJ2-7, with D unresolved. The germline V and J ends were trimmed by 2 bases and 2 bases, with 8 bases remaining between them. The CDR3 has 13 amino acids. Germline V gene data show CDR1 as SGHNT and CDR2 as YYREEE (reference sequence). For the CDR3, the DNA is TGTGCCAGCAGCTTATCTAGTGCCTACGAGCAGTACTTC. Its translation: CASSLSSAYEQYF.

V and J are TRBV9 and TRBJ2-5, with D possibly matching TRBD2 (7 bases). The CDR3 has 15 amino acids. V gave up 3 bases and J gave up 1 base, with 13 bases separating them. In germline, CDR1 is SGDLS, CDR2 YYNGEE. The CDR3 DNA reads TGTGCCAGCAGCGCCCGGGGGGCAGGCCAAGAGACCCAGTACTTC. This sequence encodes CASSARGAGQETQYF. Filled out from reference TRBV9 and TRBJ2-5, the complete variable domain reads DSGVTQTPKHLITATGQRVTLRCSPRSGDLSVYWYQQSLDQGLQFLIQYYNGEERAKGNILERFSAQQFPDLHSELNLSSLELGDSALYFCASSARGAGQETQYFGPGTRLLVL.

The V gene is TRBV19, the J gene TRBJ2-7; TRBD1 is a possible D gene (6 bases). Germline CDR1 and CDR2: LNHDA and SQIVND (reference sequence). The V end lost 4 bases, the J end lost 6 bases, and 13 bases lay between the germline ends. The CDR3 has 13 amino acids. CDR3 loop: CASSKGQIAEQYF. Here the CDR3 DNA reads TGTGCCAGTAGTAAAGGACAGATCGCCGAGCAGTACTTC.

The rearrangement joins TRBV28 to TRBJ2-7; tentative D call: TRBD1 (6 bases). V gave up 7 bases and J gave up 6 bases, with 10 bases separating them. The CDR3 extends over 11 amino acids. CDR1 is MDHEN, CDR2 SYDVKM, per germline. The CDR3 is CASIQGTEQYF. DNA of the CDR3: TGTGCCAGCATACAGGGAACCGAGCAGTACTTC.

Comments on this clone: The junction does not match germline at one end; this may be a read error. The V call is TRBV7-7, the J call TRBJ2-3; D uncertain. The germline CDR1 and CDR2 sequences are SSHAT and FNYEAQ (reference sequence). The CDR3 is 13 residues long. The CDR3 sequence is CASSIGRADTQYF. The CDR3 nucleotides are TGTGCTAGCAGCATAGGCCGGGCAGATACGCAGTATTTT.

J is TRBJ2-3 and V is TRBV5-1; 14 nucleotides agree with TRBD2. This CDR3 contains 18 residues. V was pared by 8 bases and J by 7 bases, with 18 bases of the junction left unmatched. CDR1 SGHRS and CDR2 YFSETQ come from the germline V gene. The CDR3 reads CARGQKPSGTSGSHTQYF. Written as DNA, the CDR3 is TGCGCCAGGGGACAGAAACCTTCCGGGACTAGCGGGAGCCATACGCAGTATTTT. Supplemented by reference TRBV5-1 and TRBJ2-3, the full variable domain reads KAGVTQTPRYLIKTRGQQVTLSCSPISGHRSVSWYQQTPGQGLQFLFEYFSETQRNKGNFPGRFSGRQFSNSRSEMNVSTLELGDSALYLCARGQKPSGTSGSHTQYFGPGTRLTVL.

The chain combines TRBV4-2 with TRBJ2-3, with 9 bases identical to TRBD2. The CDR3 has 15 amino acids. The junction had 3 bases not matched to a gene; V was cut back by 0 bases and J by 5 bases. Germline V gene sequence: CDR1 LGHNA, CDR2 YNFKEQ. The CDR3, as DNA: TGTGCCAGCAGCCAAGAGCGGGAGGGACAAGATACGCAGTATTTT. As protein: CASSQEREGQDTQYF.

The rearrangement joins TRBV4-1 to TRBJ2-1; 9 positions match TRBD2. The CDR3 spans 16 residues. The trim removed 0 bases at V and 6 bases at J, leaving 6 bases unmatched. From germline, CDR1 is MGHRA and CDR2 YSYEKL. DNA of the CDR3: TGCGCCAGCAGCCAAGAGGCTAGCGGGAATCTCAATGAGCAGTTCTTC. Translating gives CASSQEASGNLNEQFF.

The CDR3 DNA follows: TGTGCCAGCAGCTTATATAGCGGAAGGAATGGCGAGCAGTACTTC. This sequence encodes CASSLYSGRNGEQYF. The V gene is TRBV11-2, the J gene TRBJ2-7, with a weak D call TRBD2 (6 bases). Per germline, CDR1 SGHAT and CDR2 FQNNGV. CDR3 length: 15 residues. V was clipped by 2 bases and J by 6 bases, with 17 bases between them. Full variable domain (outside the CDR3, taken from reference TRBV11-2 and TRBJ2-7): EAGVAQSPRYKIIEKRQSVAFWCNPISGHATLYWYQQILGQGPKLLIQFQNNGVVDDSQLPKDRFSAERLKGVDSTLKIQPAKLEDSAVYLCASSLYSGRNGEQYFGPGTRLTVT.

This sequence joins TRBV19 and TRBJ2-1; 7 bases are a match to TRBD1. J lost 2 bases, V lost 7 bases, and 5 bases had no gene match. The CDR3 consists of 14 residues. Germline V lookup: CDR1 LNHDA, CDR2 SQIVND (reference sequence). Here the CDR3 reads CASIAGTAYNEQFF. Here the CDR3 DNA reads TGTGCCAGTATCGCCGGGACAGCCTACAATGAGCAGTTCTTC.

The chain uses TRBV2 and TRBJ1-5; D is ambiguous. This CDR3 comprises 12 residues. V was shortened by 3 bases and J by 7 bases, with 7 bases between the two germline ends. Germline lookup yields CDR1 SNHLY and CDR2 FYNNEI. This CDR3 is CASSDSGQPQHF. CDR3 coding DNA: TGTGCCAGCAGTGATAGCGGGCAGCCCCAGCATTTT. The full variable domain, completed using reference TRBV2 and TRBJ1-5, is EPEVTQTPSHQVTQMGQEVILRCVPISNHLYFYWYRQILGQKVEFLVSFYNNEISEKSEIFDDQFSVERPDGSNFTLKIRSTKLEDSAMYFCASSDSGQPQHFGDGTRLSIL.

The rearrangement links TRBV27 to TRBJ2-1; perhaps TRBD2 as D (5 bases). The germline CDR1 and CDR2 sequences are MNHEY and SMNVEV (reference sequence). The ends were cut back, 5 bases at V and 4 bases at J, with 18 bases in the middle. The length of the CDR3 is 16 residues. This CDR3 reads CASSLLEGGPYNEQFF. The CDR3 region has the DNA TGTGCCAGCAGTCTACTAGAGGGCGGGCCTTACAATGAGCAGTTCTTC.

This chain connects TRBV6-1 to TRBJ2-3, with TRBD2 as a possible D gene (5 bases). The CDR3 loop spans 14 amino acids. The V gene's germline CDR1 is MNHNS and CDR2 SASEGT. The V and J ends lost 7 bases and 1 base respectively, with 12 bases between them. The CDR3 coding sequence is TGTGCCAGCACCGGCTTCGGGGGCACAGATACGCAGTATTTT. Translated: CASTGFGGTDTQYF.

V is TRBV19 and J is TRBJ1-5; 9 positions agree with TRBD1. This CDR3 comprises 16 residues. CDR1 is LNHDA and CDR2 is SQIVND in the germline V gene (reference sequence). The V segment lost 6 bases and the J segment 4 bases; nucleotides outside the gene matches: 10. The CDR3, as DNA: TGTGCCAGTAGACGACAGGGGGTCGTAGGAAATCAGCCCCAGCATTTT. Protein product: CASRRQGVVGNQPQHF.

The rearrangement uses TRBV13 and TRBJ2-3; the D gene is possibly TRBD1 (6 bases). CDR3 length equals 16 residues. V was pared by 4 bases and J by 3 bases, with 17 bases between. Per the germline V gene, CDR1 is PRHDT and CDR2 is FYEKMQ (reference sequence). In DNA form, the CDR3 reads TGTGCCAGCAGCTACGCCACAGGGAGCGTGACAGATACGCAGTATTTT. This encodes CASSYATGSVTDTQYF.

CDR3 nucleotide sequence: TGTGCCAGCAGCGCACAGAGCCGCGGGGGTGAGCAGTTCTTC. Amino acids: CASSAQSRGGEQFF. The chain uses TRBV7-3 and TRBJ2-1, with 7 bases matching TRBD2. V shed 5 bases, J shed 9 bases, and the junction held 10 bases outside the gene matches. CDR1 SGHTA and CDR2 FQGTGA come from the germline V gene. The CDR3 has 14 residues.

The V and J genes are TRBV7-9 and TRBJ2-7; 11 nucleotides line up with TRBD2. Germline V lookup: CDR1 SEHNR, CDR2 FQNEAQ (reference sequence). The CDR3 is 17 amino acids. Germline trimming cut 5 bases from V and 2 bases from J; bases unmatched to any gene: 11. The CDR3 reads CASSHPRATSGAYEQYF. CDR3 DNA: TGTGCCAGCAGCCACCCTAGGGCGACTAGCGGGGCCTACGAGCAGTACTTC.